This note documents a single TCR beta chain sequence. The data stem from a study of T cells expressing NK-cell markers. This CDR3 spans 13 amino acids. Germline loops: CDR1 SQVTM, CDR2 ANQGSEA. TCRdb processed the 5' RACE reads again and assigns one entry to each CDR3 protein, with no DNA. In all, the sample yields some 600,000 distinct CDR3 sequences. The sample taken for sequencing was blood T cells: a sorted CD56 or NKG2C T cell subset, CD4+ or CD8+ T cells, or bulk PBMC T cells (not recorded which). The chain recombines TRBV29-1 with TRBJ1-2. This receptor was taken from a man between 18 and 35 years old in good health. The CDR3 spells CSVDGGPESGYTF.